A single sample gave rise to the 19 T cell receptor beta chains below, sequenced in a study of CXCR3-negative and CXCR3-positive naive CD8 T cells (dated by TCRdb to between 2019 and 2020). The study at large found these results: TRB CDR3s from CXCR3-positive naive cells showed higher hydrophobicity (lower Kidera factor 4), lower energy, and higher strength and volume indices than CXCR3-negative naive cells.

TCRdb shows the sequencer as NextSeq 550. The Human TCR Profiling Kit (MiLaboratory) was used to prepare UMI-labeled 5' RACE TRB cDNA libraries. The reads, reprocessed by TCRdb, yield one row per CDR3 protein sequence and no DNA. Per the sample table, the count is about 89,000 distinct CDR3 sequences. About 1.1% of the sample rests with the top ten. These TCRs' antigens remain unknown. Material for sequencing was naive CXCR3+ CD8+ T cells from blood. The sample's cell subset or site label, in plain terms: CD45RO-CCR7+CD27+CD95- naive CD8+ T cells expressing CXCR3 (TNR3+). The receptors originated from a human donor in good health. Some clones in this sample may be carry-over from other donors' samples.

The chain couples TRBV30 to TRBJ2-7; TCRdb designates TRBD2, a call that cannot be tested without DNA. The CDR3 spans 12 residues. From germline, CDR1 is GTSNPN and CDR2 SVGIG (reference sequence). This chain's CDR3 is CAWSGRDYEQYF.

The rearrangement uses TRBV20-1 and TRBJ2-3. CDR3 length equals 14 residues. CDR1 DFQATT and CDR2 SNEGSKA come from the germline V gene (reference sequence). CDR3 sequence reads: CSARDLSATDTQYF.

The V gene is TRBV4-3, the J gene TRBJ2-7; TCRdb's assignment of TRBD1 cannot be checked, as there is no DNA. Germline V lookup: CDR1 LGHNA, CDR2 YSLEER. The CDR3 consists of 14 residues. CDR3 sequence reads: CASSLRDRNYEQYF.

The genes are TRBV30 and TRBJ1-3; TCRdb's assignment of TRBD1 cannot be checked, as there is no DNA. CDR1 GTSNPN and CDR2 SVGIG come from the germline V gene (reference sequence). The CDR3 is 16 residues long. This chain's CDR3 is CAWSAGHGGSGNTIYF. Full variable domain (rest looked up from reference TRBV30 and TRBJ1-3): SQTIHQWPATLVQPVGSPLSLECTVEGTSNPNLYWYRQAAGRGLQLLFYSVGIGQISSEVPQNLSASRPQDRQFILSSKKLLLSDSGFYLCAWSAGHGGSGNTIYFGEGSWLTVV.

The gene calls are TRBV29-1 and TRBJ2-1; checking the TCRdb D call of TRBD1 is not possible without DNA. The CDR3 totals 13 residues. Germline V lookup: CDR1 SQVTM, CDR2 ANQGSEA. The CDR3 reads CSVGTGAYNEQFF.

V gene TRBV7-9 combines with J gene TRBJ1-1; TCRdb returns TRBD1, unconfirmable since there is no DNA. CDR1 and CDR2 (germline): SEHNR, FQNEAQ (reference sequence). The CDR3 is made up of 15 amino acids. This chain's CDR3 is CASSDGQGMNTEAFF.

The chain recombines TRBV5-1 with TRBJ2-2. CDR1 is SGHRS and CDR2 is YFSETQ in the germline V gene. The CDR3 loop spans 12 amino acids. The CDR3 reads CASSLAPGELFF. Together with reference TRBV5-1 and TRBJ2-2, the CDR3 gives the full variable domain: KAGVTQTPRYLIKTRGQQVTLSCSPISGHRSVSWYQQTPGQGLQFLFEYFSETQRNKGNFPGRFSGRQFSNSRSEMNVSTLELGDSALYLCASSLAPGELFFGEGSRLTVL.

The chain is built from TRBV7-9 and TRBJ2-3; TCRdb reports TRBD2, a call that lacks DNA to check it against. The germline V gene encodes CDR1 SEHNR and CDR2 FQNEAQ (reference sequence). The CDR3 runs 19 residues. CDR3 sequence reads: CASSHPAGLADAVTDTQYF.

This chain links TRBV11-2 with TRBJ2-3; with no DNA, the TCRdb D assignment of TRBD2 cannot be verified. CDR1 SGHAT and CDR2 FQNNGV come from the germline V gene. The CDR3 runs to 17 residues. The CDR3 reads CASSARLAGGTTDTQYF.

The genes are TRBV5-6 and TRBJ2-1; TCRdb returns TRBD1, unconfirmable since there is no DNA. The length of the CDR3 is 17 residues. Germline-derived CDR1 and CDR2 are SGHDT and YYEEEE. CDR3: CASSFSSTGGYYNEQFF. Drawing the rest from reference TRBV5-6 and TRBJ2-1, the complete variable domain is DAGVTQSPTHLIKTRGQQVTLRCSPKSGHDTVSWYQQALGQGPQFIFQYYEEEERQRGNFPDRFSGHQFPNYSSELNVNALLLGDSALYLCASSFSSTGGYYNEQFFGPGTRLTVL.

The chain combines TRBV5-5 with TRBJ2-7; TCRdb returns TRBD1, unconfirmable since there is no DNA. The CDR3 length is 12 residues. The germline CDR1 and CDR2 sequences are SGHKS and YYEKEE (reference sequence). CDR3 protein: CASRGQSYEQYF.

The rearrangement joins TRBV19 to TRBJ2-1. Germline assignment: CDR1 LNHDA and CDR2 SQIVND (reference sequence). This CDR3 contains 16 residues. CDR3: CASSISDGRSYNEQFF.

The gene calls are TRBV7-9 and TRBJ1-1. This CDR3 spans 15 amino acids. Germline V gives CDR1 SEHNR, CDR2 FQNEAQ (reference sequence). CDR3 residues: CASSLSLPGNTEAFF.

The genes are TRBV20-1 and TRBJ2-7; TCRdb selects TRBD2, and the lack of DNA leaves this call unchecked. Per the germline V gene, CDR1 is DFQATT and CDR2 is SNEGSKA (reference sequence). The CDR3 runs 15 residues. CDR3: CSARGTGTYSYEQYF.

The chain combines TRBV7-8 with TRBJ2-3. Germline V CDR1 and CDR2: SGHVS, FQNEAQ. The CDR3 loop spans 13 amino acids. CDR3 loop: CASRAASTDTQYF.

The chain employs TRBV12-3 or TRBV12-4 and TRBJ2-1. The CDR3 runs to 14 residues. CDR3 region: CASSFQSSYNEQFF.

The chain uses TRBV27 and TRBJ2-7. CDR3 length: 13 residues. The germline V gene has CDR1 MNHEY and CDR2 SMNVEV (reference sequence). The CDR3: CASSLQGPYEQYF.

V and J are TRBV3-1 and TRBJ2-5; without DNA, the TCRdb call of TRBD1 cannot be checked. Per the germline V gene, CDR1 is LGHDT and CDR2 is YNNKEL (reference sequence). This CDR3 has 15 amino acids. The CDR3 sequence: CASSPGTGGEETQYF.

The chain links TRBV29-1 to TRBJ2-7. Germline CDR1 and CDR2: SQVTM and ANQGSEA. CDR3 length equals 12 residues. The CDR3 loop reads CSVVSYSYEQYF.